These T cell receptor beta chains were read from a single sample in a study of multiple sclerosis patients with progressive multifocal leukoencephalopathy. Measured with immunoSEQ multiplex PCR; TCRdb has only the in-frame clones, and not every one. Of about 30,000 clones listed, 80% to 95% are singletons. Specimen: PBMCs. Receptor source: a man younger than 45 with multiple sclerosis. CDR3s include the opening cysteine and the closing phenylalanine or tryptophan. D genes are given only for firm matches. Rows may omit the clone size; those that give it use once, few, many or a size class.

CDR3 | DNA | D | size | J | V
CASSKLAGIDNEQFF | TGTGCCAGCAGTAAACTAGCGGGGATTGACAATGAGCAGTTCTTC | TRBD2 | . | TRBJ2-1 | TRBV27
CASSLRGSGNTIYF | TGTGCCAGCAGTTTACGGGGGTCTGGAAACACCATATATTTT | . | few | TRBJ1-3 | TRBV27
CAISASIRRSPLHF | TGTGCCATCAGCGCCTCCATTAGGCGGTCGCCCCTCCACTTT | . | . | TRBJ1-6 | TRBV10-3
CAISDPGPIPNEQFF | TGTGCCATCAGTGACCCCGGACCTATCCCAAATGAGCAGTTCTTC | . | . | TRBJ2-1 | TRBV10-3
CASSLAVTDYGYTF | TGTGCCAGCAGCTTAGCAGTAACGGACTATGGCTACACCTTC | . | . | TRBJ1-2 | TRBV7-2
CASSLAFISGRARRVYNEQFF | TGTGCCAGCAGCTTAGCGTTTATAAGCGGGAGGGCCAGGCGGGTTTACAATGAGCAGTTCTTC | TRBD2 | . | TRBJ2-1 | TRBV7-6
CASSTTKGTSAYNEQFF | TGTGCCAGCAGCACCACGAAGGGGACTAGCGCCTACAATGAGCAGTTCTTC | TRBD2 | . | TRBJ2-1 | TRBV7-2
CASSQDGGGEWGDTQYF | TGCGCCAGCAGCCAAGATGGAGGGGGGGAGTGGGGAGATACGCAGTATTTT | . | . | TRBJ2-3 | TRBV4-3
CASTVLAGGPTEQFF | TGTGCCAGCACCGTCCTAGCGGGAGGGCCGACTGAGCAGTTCTTC | TRBD2 | . | TRBJ2-1 | TRBV7-2
CASSPASGADTQYF | TGTGCCAGCAGTCCCGCAAGCGGCGCAGATACGCAGTATTTT | . | . | TRBJ2-3 | TRBV6-5
CASSSRQGVLNQPQHF | TGTGCCAGCAGTTCAAGACAGGGGGTACTCAATCAGCCCCAGCATTTT | TRBD1 | . | TRBJ1-5 | TRBV28
CASSIDLASANTDTQYF | TGTGCCAGTAGTATAGATCTGGCTAGCGCTAACACAGATACGCAGTATTTT | . | . | TRBJ2-3 | TRBV19
CASSLTRGNEQFF | TGTGCCAGCAGCCTGACTAGAGGCAATGAGCAGTTCTTC | . | . | TRBJ2-1 | TRBV28
CASSLGTSGRATDTQYF | TGCGCCAGCAGCTTGGGGACTAGCGGGAGGGCCACAGATACGCAGTATTTT | TRBD2 | . | TRBJ2-3 | TRBV5-1
CASSESGGQYF | TGTGCCAGCAGCGAATCAGGGGGGCAGTACTTC | TRBD1 | . | TRBJ2-7 | TRBV28
CASSGTSGNYEQYF | TGTGCCAGCAGTGGGACTAGCGGTAACTACGAGCAGTACTTC | TRBD2 | . | TRBJ2-7 | TRBV6-5
CASSLDAGNTIYF | TGTGCCAGCTCATTGGACGCTGGAAACACCATATATTTT | . | . | TRBJ1-3 | TRBV18
CASRGETKNIQYF | TGTGCCAGCAGGGGGGAAACCAAAAACATTCAGTACTTC | . | . | TRBJ2-4 | TRBV6-5
CASSLGGQPGLAGGNEQFF | TGTGCCAGCAGCTTAGGGGGGCAACCGGGACTAGCGGGAGGCAATGAGCAGTTCTTC | TRBD2 | once | TRBJ2-1 | TRBV11-2
CAISPDFSGNTIYF | TGTGCCATCAGCCCCGACTTCTCTGGAAACACCATATATTTT | . | . | TRBJ1-3 | TRBV10-3
CASSLGTPNQPQHF | TGCGCCAGCAGCTTGGGGACCCCGAATCAGCCCCAGCATTTT | . | . | TRBJ1-5 | TRBV5-1
CASSWDRGSYNEQFF | TGCGCCAGCAGCTGGGACAGGGGCAGCTACAATGAGCAGTTCTTC | TRBD1 | . | TRBJ2-1 | TRBV5-1
CASSMITGGQETQYF | TGTGCCAGTAGTATGATTACAGGGGGCCAAGAGACCCAGTACTTC | TRBD1 | once | TRBJ2-5 | TRBV19
CASSLQGGGGQPQHF | TGTGCCAGCAGTCTACAGGGAGGAGGAGGCCAGCCCCAGCATTTT | . | . | TRBJ1-5 | TRBV6-5
CASSRGLATDTQYF | TGTGCCAGCAGCCGAGGACTAGCCACAGATACGCAGTATTTT | TRBD2 | . | TRBJ2-3 | TRBV7-9
CASSKTGFNQPQHF | TGTGCCAGCAGTAAGACAGGGTTCAATCAGCCCCAGCATTTT | TRBD1 | . | TRBJ1-5 | TRBV6-5
CASSSGLAGVADTQYF | TGTGCCAGCAGCTCGGGACTAGCGGGAGTGGCAGATACGCAGTATTTT | TRBD2 | once | TRBJ2-3 | TRBV7-2
CSAVGDREYNNEQFF | TGCAGCGCCGTGGGGGACAGGGAATACAACAATGAGCAGTTCTTC | TRBD1 | . | TRBJ2-1 | TRBV29-1
CAWTPGLARNEQFF | TGTGCCTGGACCCCAGGACTAGCGCGGAATGAGCAGTTCTTC | TRBD2 | once | TRBJ2-1 | TRBV30
CASSQSGLNEKLFF | TGTGCCAGCAGCCAATCGGGGCTTAATGAAAAACTGTTTTTT | . | once | TRBJ1-4 | TRBV7-8
CASSLDPGANYGYTF | TGTGCCAGCAGCTTGGACCCAGGAGCTAACTATGGCTACACCTTC | . | . | TRBJ1-2 | TRBV4-2
CASSPTPGTAYGYTF | TGTGCCAGCTCACCCACCCCCGGGACAGCCTATGGCTACACCTTC | TRBD1 | . | TRBJ1-2 | TRBV18